The 18 T cell receptor beta chains listed next were all sequenced from one sample in a study of cytomegalovirus exposure and HLA in healthy donors. With 60 Vbeta and 13 Jbeta primers, the PCR was carried out. Some clones are missing from TCRdb's copy, which holds only in-frame ones; the method was immunoSEQ multiplex PCR. The sample contains 150,000 to 200,000 clones, 65% to 70% of which appear only once. Specimen: PBMCs. The receptors were sampled from a woman younger than 35 in good health and CMV-seropositive.

The genes are TRBV7-9 and TRBJ1-6; the D is unclear. In germline, CDR1 is SEHNR, CDR2 FQNEAQ (reference sequence). The length of the CDR3 is 14 residues. The V end was cut by 6 bases, the J end by 3 bases, with 9 bases between. CDR3 region: CASSSADYNSPLHF. The CDR3 DNA sequence: TGTGCCAGCAGTTCTGCAGACTATAATTCACCCCTCCACTTT.

This clone occurred once. The chain uses TRBV7-9 and TRBJ1-4; D gene ambiguous. The CDR3 has 17 residues. The ends were cut back, 0 bases at V and 0 bases at J, with 11 bases in the middle. Germline CDR1 SEHNR, CDR2 FQNEAQ (reference sequence). Here the CDR3 reads CASSLAGRAATNEKLFF. As DNA, the CDR3 is TGTGCCAGCAGCTTAGCGGGGAGGGCGGCAACTAATGAAAAACTGTTTTTT.

V usage is TRBV7-8 and J usage is TRBJ2-6; no reliable D call. The V gene's germline CDR1 is SGHVS and CDR2 FQNEAQ. V lost 5 bases, J lost 1 base, and 6 bases lay in between. CDR3 size: 14 residues. The CDR3 nucleotides are TGTGCCAGCAGCGCGCCGTCTGGGGCCAACGTCCTGACTTTC. Amino acids: CASSAPSGANVLTF.

V and J are TRBV11-3 and TRBJ2-2, with 7 bases lining up with TRBD2. CDR3 size: 14 residues. Germline loops: CDR1 SGHNT, CDR2 YENEEA. Germline trimming cut 1 base from V and 8 bases from J; bases unmatched to any gene: 4. This chain's CDR3 is CASSLGGSAGELFF. CDR3 DNA: TGTGCCAGCAGCTTAGGCGGGAGTGCGGGGGAGCTGTTTTTT.

The genes are TRBV6-5 and TRBJ1-2; possibly TRBD1 for D (6 bases). This CDR3 region has 14 residues. Germline V gives CDR1 MNHEY, CDR2 SVGAGI. V was pared by 1 base and J by 1 base, with 7 bases between. The CDR3 DNA is TGTGCCAGCAGTTACTACAGGGATAACTATGGCTACACCTTC. Translated: CASSYYRDNYGYTF.

This clone was counted only a few times. This chain links TRBV5-6 with TRBJ1-1; TRBD1 matches at 9 bases. With V trimmed by 1 base and J by 0 bases, 7 bases remained unmatched. There are 17 residues in the CDR3. Germline lookup yields CDR1 SGHDT and CDR2 YYEEEE. This chain's CDR3 is CASSLLTGTGLNTEAFF. The CDR3 DNA reads as TGTGCCAGCAGCTTGCTCACCGGGACAGGGCTGAACACTGAAGCTTTCTTT.

The chain is built from TRBV5-1 and TRBJ2-7; the match to TRBD2 covers 9 bases. Germline V CDR1 and CDR2: SGHRS, YFSETQ. V shed 0 bases, J shed 2 bases, and the junction held 3 bases outside the gene matches. This CDR3 spans 15 amino acids. The CDR3 coding sequence is TGCGCCAGCAGCTTGGAGCTAGCGGGGCCCTACGAGCAGTACTTC. This translates into CASSLELAGPYEQYF. Drawing the rest from reference TRBV5-1 and TRBJ2-7, the complete variable domain is KAGVTQTPRYLIKTRGQQVTLSCSPISGHRSVSWYQQTPGQGLQFLFEYFSETQRNKGNFPGRFSGRQFSNSRSEMNVSTLELGDSALYLCASSLELAGPYEQYFGPGTRLTVT.

The chain carries TRBV7-9 and TRBJ1-1, with TRBD1 as a possible D gene (6 bases). This CDR3 spans 13 amino acids. The germline V gene has CDR1 SEHNR and CDR2 FQNEAQ (reference sequence). V lost 1 base and J 12 bases, leaving 15 bases between the germline ends. CDR3 DNA: TGTGCCAGCAGCTTAGAGGCCAGGGGTTTATCTTTCTTT. It translates to CASSLEARGLSFF. Full variable domain (missing parts from reference TRBV7-9 and TRBJ1-1): DTGVSQNPRHKITKRGQNVTFRCDPISEHNRLYWYRQTLGQGPEFLTYFQNEAQLEKSRLLSDRFSAERPKGSFSTLEIQRTEQGDSAMYLCASSLEARGLSFFGQGTRLTVV.

The chain couples TRBV10-3 to TRBJ2-1; 8 nucleotides match TRBD2. V shed 3 bases, J shed 3 bases, and the junction held 7 bases outside the gene matches. The germline V gene encodes CDR1 ENHRY and CDR2 SYGVKD. The CDR3 runs 16 residues. The chain's CDR3 is CAISEYLSGSYNEQFF. CDR3 coding DNA: TGTGCCATCAGTGAATATCTCAGCGGGAGCTACAATGAGCAGTTCTTC.

The CDR3 DNA sequence: TGTGCCAGCAGCTTTATATCAACTGAAATTTCTGGGGCCAACGTCCTGACTTTC. Translating it yields CASSFISTEISGANVLTF. This rearrangement joins TRBV7-9 to TRBJ2-6; D not resolved. The V gene's germline CDR1 is SEHNR and CDR2 FQNEAQ (reference sequence). Trimming shortened V by 3 bases and J by 1 base, and 16 bases separated the two germline ends. This CDR3 has 18 amino acids.

The chain recombines TRBV6-5 with TRBJ1-5; 7 positions agree with TRBD1. This CDR3 region has 14 residues. Trimming removed 6 bases from V and 3 bases from J; junction bases left unmatched: 5. The V gene's germline CDR1 is MNHEY and CDR2 SVGAGI. The CDR3 DNA reads TGTGCCAGCAGCACAGACAGGGCCAATCAGCCCCAGCATTTT. Translating gives CASSTDRANQPQHF.

The chain combines TRBV13 with TRBJ2-7, with 8 bases lining up with TRBD2. Germline CDR1 reads PRHDT; CDR2 reads FYEKMQ (reference sequence). Trimming took 5 bases from V and 3 from J; bases not matched to a gene: 6. The CDR3 has 14 amino acids. The CDR3 nucleotides read TGTGCCAGCAGCAGAGGACTAGCCCTCTACGAGCAGTACGTC. Translated, it gives CASSRGLALYEQYV.

This clone occurred once. The V and J genes are TRBV10-2 and TRBJ2-7, with D perhaps TRBD1 (5 bases). Germline V gives CDR1 WSHSY, CDR2 SAAADI. The germline V and J ends were trimmed by 8 bases and 1 base, with 9 bases remaining between them. The CDR3 contains 12 residues. This chain's CDR3 is CASSDRSYEQYF. The CDR3 region has the DNA TGCGCCAGCTCAGACAGATCCTACGAGCAGTACTTC.

V is TRBV5-1 and J is TRBJ2-5; 10 bases map to TRBD2. The J call may be in error: the DNA end matches TRBJ2-7 better. This CDR3 comprises 15 residues. Germline V gene data show CDR1 as SGHRS and CDR2 as YFSETQ. The CDR3 region has the DNA TGCGCCAGCAGCTTGGTAGCGGGAGGAAACTACGAGCAGTACTTC. It translates to CASSLVAGGNYEQYF.

V usage is TRBV7-6 and J usage is TRBJ1-4; D ambiguous. Trimming cost V 5 bases and J 3 bases, with 16 bases left between them. The CDR3 is made up of 16 amino acids. CDR1 and CDR2 (germline): SGHVS, FNYEAQ. As DNA, the CDR3 is TGTGCCAGCAGCCCGCAAACGGGAATGTCTAATGAAAAACTGTTTTTT. This gives the protein CASSPQTGMSNEKLFF.

This clone was seen only once. This CDR3 is CASRPGQGTYSVDYGYTF. DNA of the CDR3: TGTGCCAGCAGACCAGGACAGGGAACTTACTCGGTGGACTATGGCTACACCTTC. The V gene is TRBV7-9, the J gene TRBJ1-2; 8 bases agree with TRBD1. Germline values: CDR1 SEHNR, CDR2 FQNEAQ (reference sequence). V shed 6 bases and J 3 bases; nucleotides not matched to a gene: 18. The CDR3 length is 18 residues.

This clone was observed a handful of times. The J gene is TRBJ2-5, the V gene TRBV9; D uncertain. Germline-derived CDR1 and CDR2 are SGDLS and YYNGEE. V was shortened by 4 bases and J by 1 base, with 14 bases between the two germline ends. This CDR3 is built from 15 residues. CDR3 in amino acids: CASSPLRSFQETQYF. DNA for the CDR3: TGTGCCAGCAGCCCCCTGAGGAGCTTCCAAGAGACCCAGTACTTC.

In this sample, this clone turned up a few times. The chain recombines TRBV4-3 with TRBJ1-6; D not resolved. V dropped 1 base and J dropped 0 bases, with 13 bases sitting between them. CDR1 is LGHNA, CDR2 YSLEER, per germline. This CDR3 is built from 18 residues. The CDR3 region has the DNA TGCGCCAGCAGCCAAGTCCCGATTTACAGCTCCTATAATTCACCCCTCCACTTT. It yields the protein CASSQVPIYSSYNSPLHF.